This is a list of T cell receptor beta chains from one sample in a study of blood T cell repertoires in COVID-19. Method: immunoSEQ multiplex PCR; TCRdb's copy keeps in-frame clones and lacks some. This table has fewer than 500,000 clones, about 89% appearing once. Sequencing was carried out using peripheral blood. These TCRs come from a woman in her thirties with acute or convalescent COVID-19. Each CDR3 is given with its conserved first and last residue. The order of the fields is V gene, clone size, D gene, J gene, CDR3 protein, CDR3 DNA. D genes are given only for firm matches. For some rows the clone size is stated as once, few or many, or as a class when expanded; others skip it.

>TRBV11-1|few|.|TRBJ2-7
CASSLATGTYEQYF
TGTGCCAGCAGCTTAGCGACAGGAACCTACGAGCAGTACTTC
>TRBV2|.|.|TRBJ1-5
CASHWRSNQPQHF
TGTGCCAGCCATTGGAGGAGTAATCAGCCCCAGCATTTT
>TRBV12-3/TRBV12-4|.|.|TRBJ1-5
CASSAAGGQPQHF
TGTGCCAGCTCCGCCGCGGGGGGTCAGCCCCAGCATTTT
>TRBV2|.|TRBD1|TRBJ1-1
CASIPGTGVNTEAFF
TGTGCCAGCATCCCCGGGACAGGGGTGAACACTGAAGCTTTCTTT
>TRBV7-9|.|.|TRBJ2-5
CASSLDVGRARVTQYF
TGTGCCAGCAGCTTAGATGTTGGGCGGGCAAGGGTGACCCAGTACTTC
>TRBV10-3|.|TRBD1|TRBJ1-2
CAISGPGQGAYGYTF
TGTGCCATCAGTGGTCCGGGACAGGGGGCCTATGGCTACACCTTC
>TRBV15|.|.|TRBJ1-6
CATSGFGGRNGNSPLHF
TGTGCCACCAGTGGTTTTGGGGGGAGGAATGGAAATTCACCCCTCCACTTT
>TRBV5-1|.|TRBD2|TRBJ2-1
CASSLLAGGPQEQFF
TGCGCCAGCAGCTTGCTGGCGGGGGGGCCCCAGGAGCAGTTCTTC
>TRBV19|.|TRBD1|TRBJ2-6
CASSNEAWDSSSGANVLTF
TGTGCCAGTAGCAACGAGGCCTGGGACAGCAGCTCTGGGGCCAACGTCCTGACTTTC
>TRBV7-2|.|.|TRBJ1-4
CAAARTNEKLFF
TGTGCCGCGGCACGGACTAATGAAAAACTGTTTTTT
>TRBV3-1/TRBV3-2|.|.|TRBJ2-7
CASSESHEQYF
TGTGCCAGCAGCGAAAGCCACGAGCAGTACTTC
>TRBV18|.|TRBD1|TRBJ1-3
CASSPLGQGAISSGNTIYF
TGTGCCAGCTCACCCCTAGGACAGGGGGCAATTAGCTCTGGAAACACCATATATTTT
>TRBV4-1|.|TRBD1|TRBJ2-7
CASSQTGTVSEQYF
TGCGCCAGCAGCCAAACCGGGACAGTCAGCGAGCAGTACTTC
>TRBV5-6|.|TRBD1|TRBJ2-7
CASSPEVGRTGGYEQYF
TGTGCCAGCAGCCCCGAGGTGGGAAGGACAGGGGGCTACGAGCAGTACTTC
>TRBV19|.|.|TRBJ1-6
CASSAHQHREWGSPLHF
TGTGCCAGTAGTGCTCACCAACATCGGGAGTGGGGTTCACCCCTCCACTTT
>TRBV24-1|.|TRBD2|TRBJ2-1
CATTGSGGTYNEQFF
TGTGCCACCACCGGCAGCGGGGGGACATACAATGAGCAGTTCTTC
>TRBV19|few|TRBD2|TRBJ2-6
CASSRGEGANVLTF
TGTGCCAGTAGTCGGGGGGAGGGGGCCAACGTCCTGACTTTC
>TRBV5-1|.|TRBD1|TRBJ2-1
CASSLDDRGNLEQFF
TGCGCCAGCAGCTTGGATGACAGGGGGAACCTGGAGCAGTTCTTC
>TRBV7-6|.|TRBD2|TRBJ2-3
CASSLAASGEDTQYF
TGTGCCAGCAGCTTAGCGGCTAGCGGGGAGGATACGCAGTATTTT
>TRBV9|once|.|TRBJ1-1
CASSTQGTETTEAFF
TGTGCCAGCAGCACCCAAGGTACGGAGACCACTGAAGCTTTCTTT
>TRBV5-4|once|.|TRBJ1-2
CASSLTGAGYTF
TGTGCCAGCAGCTTGACTGGAGCTGGCTACACCTTC
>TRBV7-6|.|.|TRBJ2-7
CASSSPPHTGSPFYEQYF
TGTGCCAGCAGCTCTCCCCCTCATACAGGGTCGCCTTTCTACGAGCAGTACTTC
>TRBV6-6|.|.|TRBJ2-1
CASSDTGMHNEQFF
TGTGCCAGCAGTGACACCGGGATGCACAATGAGCAGTTCTTC
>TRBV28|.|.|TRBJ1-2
CASSLSLNYGYTF
TGTGCCAGCAGTTTATCCCTTAACTATGGCTACACCTTC
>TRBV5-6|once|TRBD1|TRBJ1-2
CASSVQGAGFGYTF
TGTGCCAGCAGCGTACAGGGGGCAGGGTTTGGCTACACCTTC
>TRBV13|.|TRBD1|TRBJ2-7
CASSQWDRPSYEQYF
TGTGCCAGCAGCCAATGGGACAGACCCTCCTACGAGCAGTACTTC
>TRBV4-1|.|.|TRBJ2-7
CASSLTQGTYEQYF
TGCGCCAGCAGCCTAACCCAGGGGACCTACGAGCAGTACTTC
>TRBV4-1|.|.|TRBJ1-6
CASSPAGQYNSPLHF
TGCGCCAGCAGCCCCGCCGGACAGTATAATTCACCCCTCCACTTT
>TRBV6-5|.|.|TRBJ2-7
CASSYRLDREQYF
TGTGCCAGCAGTTACCGACTCGACAGGGAGCAGTACTTC
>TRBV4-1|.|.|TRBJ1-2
CASSHNQGSYGYTF
TGCGCCAGCAGCCATAATCAGGGAAGCTATGGCTACACCTTC
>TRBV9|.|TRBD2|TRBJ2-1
CASSVGGGAGEQFF
TGTGCCAGCAGCGTAGGCGGGGGGGCCGGTGAGCAGTTCTTC
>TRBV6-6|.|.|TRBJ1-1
CASSRTVNTEAFF
TGTGCCAGCAGTCGGACAGTGAACACTGAAGCTTTCTTT
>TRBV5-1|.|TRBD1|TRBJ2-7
CASSQGQGSDEQYF
TGCGCCAGCAGCCAGGGACAGGGTTCCGACGAGCAGTACTTC
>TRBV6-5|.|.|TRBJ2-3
CASSSLHTQYF
TGTGCCAGCAGTTCACTGCATACGCAGTATTTT
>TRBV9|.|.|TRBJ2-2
CASSVVWLGQPTGELFF
TGTGCCAGCAGCGTAGTGTGGTTGGGACAACCCACCGGGGAGCTGTTTTTT
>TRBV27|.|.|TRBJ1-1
CASAREDRAFF
TGTGCCAGCGCCAGGGAAGACAGGGCTTTCTTT
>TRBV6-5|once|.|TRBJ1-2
CASRESGTVGYGYTF
TGTGCCAGCAGGGAGAGTGGGACTGTTGGCTATGGCTACACCTTC
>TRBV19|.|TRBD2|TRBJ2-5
CASSIEGTSGAQETQYF
TGTGCCAGTAGTATAGAGGGGACTAGCGGGGCCCAAGAGACCCAGTACTTC
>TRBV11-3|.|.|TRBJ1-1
CASSLEQNTEAFF
TGTGCCAGCAGCCTAGAACAGAACACTGAAGCTTTCTTT
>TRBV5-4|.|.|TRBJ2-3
CASSLVQDTQYF
TGTGCCAGCAGCTTGGTTCAAGATACGCAGTATTTT
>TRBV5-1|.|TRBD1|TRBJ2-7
CASSLRDRGPYEQYF
TGCGCCAGCAGCTTGCGGGACAGGGGGCCCTACGAGCAGTACTTC
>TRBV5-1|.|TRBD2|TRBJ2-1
CASSLTGTRRAGEQFF
TGCGCCAGCAGCCTTACCGGGACTAGAAGGGCGGGTGAGCAGTTCTTC
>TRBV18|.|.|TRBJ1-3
CASSYSGVGNTIYF
TGTGCCAGCTCATACTCGGGAGTTGGAAACACCATATATTTT
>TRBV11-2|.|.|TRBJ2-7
CASSLDRGGDEQYF
TGTGCCAGCAGCTTAGATCGGGGAGGAGACGAGCAGTACTTC
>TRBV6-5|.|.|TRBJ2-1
CASESGSHAICEQFF
TGTGCCAGCGAGTCAGGTTCCCACGCAATATGTGAGCAGTTCTTC
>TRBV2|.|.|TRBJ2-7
CASSTGLGEQYF
TGTGCCAGCAGTACAGGGCTGGGCGAGCAGTACTTC
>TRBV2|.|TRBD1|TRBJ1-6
CASSNIRGPNSPLHF
TGTGCCAGCAGTAACATCAGGGGGCCTAATTCACCCCTCCACTTT
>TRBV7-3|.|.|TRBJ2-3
CASSLGLRSTDTQYF
TGTGCCAGCAGCTTAGGCCTCCGCAGCACAGATACGCAGTATTTT
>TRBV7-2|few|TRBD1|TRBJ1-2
CATPGTDVYGYTF
TGTGCCACCCCCGGGACAGACGTCTATGGCTACACCTTC
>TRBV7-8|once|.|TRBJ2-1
CASSLPGLEQFF
TGTGCCAGCAGCTTGCCAGGGTTAGAGCAGTTCTTC
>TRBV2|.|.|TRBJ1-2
CASSVEGSIYGYTF
TGTGCCAGCAGTGTCGAGGGCTCCATCTATGGCTACACCTTC
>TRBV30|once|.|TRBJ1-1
CAWSVPPGSGGTEAFF
TGTGCCTGGAGTGTCCCTCCAGGGTCCGGGGGCACTGAAGCTTTCTTT
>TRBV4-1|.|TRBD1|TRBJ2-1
CASSLGQSNNEQFF
TGCGCCAGCAGCCTGGGACAGTCAAACAATGAGCAGTTCTTC
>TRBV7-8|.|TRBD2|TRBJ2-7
CASSLLAGAGYEQYF
TGTGCCAGCAGCTTACTAGCGGGGGCCGGCTACGAGCAGTACTTC